This T cell receptor beta chain was recovered during a study of T cells in Graves' hyperthyroidism and ophthalmopathy. Study-wide results and limits: Prediction of ophthalmopathy progression came a median roughly 7.1 months pre-onset.

Uncontrolled infections, other autoimmune diseases, pregnancy or lactation led to exclusion of patients. Thyroid ultrasound and orbital computed tomography, with clinical symptoms and serum thyroxine and TRAb, informed diagnoses. Fresh peripheral blood, 10 ml, was the source of the PBMCs. The CDR3 regions of TCR beta were amplified from RNA transcripts. The HTBI primer set served for first-round RT-PCR of the TCR CDR3. MiXCR, applied by TCRdb to the multiplex PCR reads, yields one record per CDR3 protein. The sample shows hundreds of thousands of distinct CDR3 sequences, about two fifths of them seen only once. Deletions cut 6 bases from V and 3 bases from J, with 12 bases between. The CDR3 length is 13 residues. This clonotype showed up just a few times. Its target is not known.

Input material: blood. The sequence was obtained from a man between 18 and 35 years old with Graves' hyperthyroidism. The rearrangement uses TRBV12-3 or TRBV12-4 and TRBJ2-7; a weak D match, TRBD1 (6 bases). The CDR3 nucleotides are TGTGCCAGCAGCTGGGACAAATACTACGAGCAGTACTTC. Translated, it gives CASSWDKYYEQYF.